The 25 T cell receptor beta chains below all came from one sample that was sequenced in a study of T cells in Graves' hyperthyroidism and ophthalmopathy. The CDR3 regions of TCR beta were amplified from RNA transcripts. Carried out on the TCR CDR3, a first-round RT-PCR used the HTBI primer set. TCRdb fed the multiplex PCR reads into MiXCR, producing one record per CDR3 protein. Among hundreds of thousands of distinct CDR3 sequences, roughly 15% were seen once, and the ten largest hold 30% to 40%. Sequencing was done on a sample of blood. The receptors derive from a woman in her 40s with Graves' ophthalmopathy.

The V gene is TRBV4-1, the J gene TRBJ1-1, with 10 positions matching TRBD1. Germline CDR1 and CDR2: MGHRA and YSYEKL. The CDR3 is made up of 15 amino acids. Trimming at V came to 4 bases and at J to 5 bases, leaving 7 bases not matched to a gene. CDR3 loop: CASSRGGTGVTEAFF. In DNA form, the CDR3 reads TGCGCCAGCAGCCGAGGCGGGACAGGGGTTACTGAAGCTTTCTTT.

A few counts support this clonotype. The CDR3 region has the DNA TGTGCCAGCAGCTTAGCTTCTTGGAACACTGAAGCTTTCTTT. Translation gives CASSLASWNTEAFF. This chain connects TRBV7-9 to TRBJ1-1; D not certain. V was shortened by 0 bases and J by 1 base, with 6 bases between the two germline ends. Germline loops: CDR1 SEHNR, CDR2 FQNEAQ (reference sequence). The CDR3 sequence is 14 residues long.

The chain couples TRBV3-1 to TRBJ1-5; D possibly corresponds to TRBD1 (5 bases). V dropped 1 base and J dropped 6 bases, with 10 bases sitting between them. Germline CDR1 LGHDT, CDR2 YNNKEL (reference sequence). This CDR3 has 14 residues. CDR3 in amino acids: CASSQGAGTQPQHF. The CDR3 DNA reads as TGTGCCAGCAGCCAAGGGGCAGGGACTCAGCCCCAGCATTTT.

This clonotype came up many times. This rearrangement joins TRBV6-1 to TRBJ1-5, with unresolved D. The length of the CDR3 is 15 residues. CDR1 and CDR2 (germline): MNHNS, SASEGT. Trimming shortened V by 2 bases and J by 4 bases, and 12 bases separated the two germline ends. As DNA, the CDR3 is TGTGCCAGCAGTGAAAGCGGCGGGAGGAATCAGCCCCAGCATTTT. It is translated as CASSESGGRNQPQHF.

This clonotype has a count of ten or more. The chain has TRBV27 and TRBJ1-5; D call uncertain. V lost 3 bases to trimming and J lost 10 bases, with 16 bases between them. Per the germline V gene, CDR1 is MNHEY and CDR2 is SMNVEV (reference sequence). The CDR3 is made up of 14 amino acids. CDR3: CASSFAAPSSPQHF. CDR3 nucleotides: TGTGCCAGCAGTTTTGCGGCTCCCTCAAGTCCCCAGCATTTT.

This clonotype was counted many times. The V call is TRBV30, the J call TRBJ1-2; tentative D call: TRBD1 (5 bases). Germline CDR1 reads GTSNPN; CDR2 reads SVGIG (reference sequence). The CDR3 loop spans 13 amino acids. V gave up 0 bases and J gave up 11 bases, with 16 bases separating them. CDR3 sequence: CAWSVRKGVGYTF. The CDR3 region has the DNA TGTGCCTGGAGTGTACGAAAAGGGGTAGGGTACACCTTC.

Only a few counts were recorded for this clonotype. With a much larger clone just one base away, this may be a read error. The chain recombines TRBV15 with TRBJ1-5; D unresolved. The CDR3 consists of 14 residues. Germline CDR1 and CDR2: LNHNV and YYDKDF (reference sequence). In nucleotides, the CDR3 is TGTGTCACCAGCAGAGTTCAGACCAATCAGCCCCAGCATTTT. It encodes CVTSRVQTNQPQHF.

This clonotype was detected many times. This chain joins TRBV2 and TRBJ2-5, with TRBD2 matching over 11 bases. Unmatched junction bases numbered 10, after V lost 6 bases and J lost 10 bases. This CDR3 comprises 14 residues. CDR1 is SNHLY, CDR2 FYNNEI, per germline. The CDR3, as DNA: TGTGCCAGCAGCCCGCGACTAGCGGGGATACTCCAGTACTTC. Translated: CASSPRLAGILQYF.

CDR3 DNA sequence: TGTGCCAGCAGCCCCTCAGGCGGGAGTGGGCCCGGGGAGCAGTACTTC. This gives the protein CASSPSGGSGPGEQYF. This chain uses TRBV7-2 with TRBJ2-7; TRBD2 agrees at 7 bases. Germline loops: CDR1 SGHTA, CDR2 FQGNSA. The CDR3 has 16 amino acids. V lost 5 bases, J lost 7 bases, and 17 bases stayed unmatched. Based on the CDR3 plus reference TRBV7-2 and TRBJ2-7, the full variable domain is GAGVSQSPSNKVTEKGKDVELRCDPISGHTALYWYRQSLGQGLEFLIYFQGNSAPDKSGLPSDRFSAERTGGSVSTLTIQRTQQEDSAVYLCASSPSGGSGPGEQYFGPGTRLTVT.

V gene TRBV19 combines with J gene TRBJ1-6; a weak D match, TRBD1 (5 bases). Looked up from germline, CDR1 is LNHDA and CDR2 is SQIVND (reference sequence). V was cut by 7 bases and J by 7 bases, with 20 bases left in between. This CDR3 is 16 amino acids long. CDR3 amino acids: CASTPERDRSNSPLHF. CDR3 coding DNA: TGTGCCAGTACCCCTGAGCGGGACCGATCAAATTCACCCCTCCACTTT. Looking up the rest from reference TRBV19 and TRBJ1-6 gives the full variable domain: DGGITQSPKYLFRKEGQNVTLSCEQNLNHDAMYWYRQDPGQGLRLIYYSQIVNDFQKGDIAEGYSVSREKKESFPLTVTSAQKNPTAFYLCASTPERDRSNSPLHFGNGTRLTVT.

Concerning this clonotype itself: This may be a read error: a much more frequent sequence differs by one nucleotide. CDR3 in amino acids: CASSYTWTGNEKLFF. The CDR3 DNA sequence: TGCGCCAGCAGCTACACCTGGACAGGAAATGAAAAACTGTTTTTT. The chain has TRBV5-1 and TRBJ1-4; 7 bases map to TRBD1. After removal of 3 bases from V and 5 bases from J, the junction contained 7 bases not matched to a gene. The germline V gene has CDR1 SGHRS and CDR2 YFSETQ. The length of the CDR3 is 15 residues.

This clonotype has only one observation. The rearrangement joins TRBV4-1 to TRBJ2-2; D possibly corresponds to TRBD2 (5 bases). Per germline, CDR1 MGHRA and CDR2 YSYEKL. Trimming left V 2 bases short and J 5 bases short, with 18 bases between. This CDR3 spans 17 amino acids. This chain's CDR3 is CASSQPRTGSFTGELFF. The CDR3 nucleotides are TGCGCCAGCAGCCAACCGCGGACTGGTAGCTTTACCGGGGAGCTGTTTTTT.

This clonotype was seen repeatedly, ten times or more. The chain is built from TRBV10-3 and TRBJ2-5; D possibly corresponds to TRBD2 (6 bases). The CDR3 is made up of 16 amino acids. Germline assignment: CDR1 ENHRY and CDR2 SYGVKD. Trimming removed 0 bases at V and 0 bases at J, with 11 bases between. The CDR3 is CAISESGGDYQETQYF. The CDR3 DNA reads as TGTGCCATCAGTGAGTCCGGAGGGGACTACCAAGAGACCCAGTACTTC.

In this sample, this clonotype turned up many times. The germline gene is not matched at one end of the junction; a read error may be the cause. This rearrangement joins TRBV10-3 to TRBJ1-1; D unclear. This CDR3 is 11 amino acids long. The germline V gene encodes CDR1 ENHRY and CDR2 SYGVKD. CDR3 nucleotide sequence: TGTGCCATCGGTGAGAACACTGAAGCTTTCTTT. Translated: CAIGENTEAFF.

J is TRBJ2-1 and V is TRBV18, with D possibly TRBD2 on 7 matching bases. CDR3 size: 15 residues. Germline loops: CDR1 KGHSH, CDR2 LQKENI. V was clipped by 3 bases and J by 6 bases, with 15 bases between them. In DNA, the CDR3 is TGTGCCAGCTCACCGGTGGGGGGGGCCTCCAATGAGCAGTTCTTC. It yields the protein CASSPVGGASNEQFF.

In this sample, this clonotype turned up many times. The V and J genes are TRBV6-1 and TRBJ2-3; unclear D gene. CDR3 size: 11 residues. The ends were cut back, 3 bases at V and 6 bases at J, with 4 bases in the middle. CDR1 is MNHNS and CDR2 is SASEGT in the germline V gene. In DNA, the CDR3 is TGTGCCAGCAGTGAGTACGATACGCAGTATTTT. Protein: CASSEYDTQYF.

The table lists this clonotype with a few counts. The rearrangement links TRBV6-1 to TRBJ2-7; D is perhaps TRBD2 (5 bases). The CDR3 consists of 14 residues. CDR1 and CDR2 from the germline V gene are MNHNS and SASEGT. The germline V and J ends were trimmed by 5 bases and 3 bases, with 14 bases remaining between them. The CDR3 DNA sequence: TGTGCCAGCAGTCGTAGCGTGGGGAGCTACGAGCAGTACTTC. This translates into CASSRSVGSYEQYF.

The J gene is TRBJ2-5, the V gene TRBV6-1; D might be TRBD2 (5 bases). CDR1 and CDR2 (germline): MNHNS, SASEGT. Trimming cost V 6 bases and J 4 bases, with 12 bases left between them. The CDR3 loop spans 13 amino acids. Written as DNA, the CDR3 is TGTGCCAGCAGAACTCCCGGGGTAGAGACCCAGTACTTC. It encodes CASRTPGVETQYF.

This clonotype was detected ten times or more. The gene calls are TRBV6-2 or TRBV6-3 and TRBJ1-2; D is unclear. Germline V gene sequence: CDR1 MNHEY, CDR2 SVGEGT. The CDR3 sequence is 15 residues long. Trimming pared 0 bases from V and 7 bases from J, leaving 15 bases between. CDR3 protein: CASSYSSASPIGYTF. Here the CDR3 DNA reads TGTGCCAGCAGTTACTCCAGCGCGTCTCCGATTGGCTACACCTTC.

On this clonotype: Given a much more abundant clone one base away, this may be a read error. This sequence joins TRBV3-1 and TRBJ1-1, with a tentative D call TRBD1 (5 bases). The V gene lost 5 bases and the J gene lost 4 bases, with 20 bases spanning the gap. The CDR3 has 16 residues. Germline V lookup: CDR1 LGHDT, CDR2 YNNKEL (reference sequence). The CDR3 nucleotides are TGTGCCAGCAGCGCAGGACTCGGGGGACGGGGCACTGAAGCTTTCTTT. Translation: CASSAGLGGRGTEAFF. The whole variable domain, remainder taken from reference TRBV3-1 and TRBJ1-1, is DTAVSQTPKYLVTQMGNDKSIKCEQNLGHDTMYWYKQDSKKFLKIMFSYNNKELIINETVPNRFSPKSPDKAHLNLHINSLELGDSAVYFCASSAGLGGRGTEAFFGQGTRLTVV.

The chain recombines TRBV20-1 with TRBJ1-6; D is unresolved. Trimming pared 0 bases from V and 10 bases from J, leaving 13 bases between. Looked up from germline, CDR1 is DFQATT and CDR2 is SNEGSKA (reference sequence). The CDR3 has 14 residues. CDR3 sequence (DNA): TGCAGTGCTAGAGATAGGACGAAGAGGTCACCCCTCCACTTT. Translating gives CSARDRTKRSPLHF.

This clonotype was detected many times. The chain employs TRBV25-1 and TRBJ2-1; D is undetermined. V was shortened by 3 bases and J by 12 bases, with 15 bases between the two germline ends. The CDR3 has 13 amino acids. CDR1 and CDR2 from the germline V gene are MGHDK and SYGVNS. The CDR3 protein is CASSEVSAASQFF. For the CDR3, the DNA is TGTGCCAGCAGTGAGGTATCTGCGGCATCGCAGTTCTTC.

This clonotype was picked up many times. The V and J genes are TRBV3-1 and TRBJ2-1; D is uncertain. Deletions cut 4 bases from V and 6 bases from J, with 7 bases between. Per germline, CDR1 LGHDT and CDR2 YNNKEL (reference sequence). The CDR3 has 12 residues. CDR3 protein: CASSPRSNEQFF. Here the CDR3 DNA reads TGTGCCAGCAGCCCAAGGAGCAATGAGCAGTTCTTC.

This clonotype occurred many times. The DNA of the CDR3 is TGTGCCAGCAGTGAACGGGAGGCTAGCGGGAGGGCCTCGTTCTCGCAGACCCAGTACTTC. It is translated as CASSEREASGRASFSQTQYF. The chain couples TRBV6-1 to TRBJ2-5, with 12 bases identical to TRBD2. The germline V gene encodes CDR1 MNHNS and CDR2 SASEGT. This CDR3 has 20 amino acids. V shed 2 bases and J 6 bases; nucleotides not matched to a gene: 19.

This clonotype has only a few counts. The genes are TRBV28 and TRBJ1-4; weak D call: TRBD1 (5 bases). Germline values: CDR1 MDHEN, CDR2 SYDVKM. CDR3 length equals 16 residues. The V end was cut by 2 bases, the J end by 0 bases, with 10 bases between. The CDR3 protein is CASSLPGAATNEKLFF. The CDR3, as DNA: TGTGCCAGCAGTTTACCCGGGGCAGCAACTAATGAAAAACTGTTTTTT.